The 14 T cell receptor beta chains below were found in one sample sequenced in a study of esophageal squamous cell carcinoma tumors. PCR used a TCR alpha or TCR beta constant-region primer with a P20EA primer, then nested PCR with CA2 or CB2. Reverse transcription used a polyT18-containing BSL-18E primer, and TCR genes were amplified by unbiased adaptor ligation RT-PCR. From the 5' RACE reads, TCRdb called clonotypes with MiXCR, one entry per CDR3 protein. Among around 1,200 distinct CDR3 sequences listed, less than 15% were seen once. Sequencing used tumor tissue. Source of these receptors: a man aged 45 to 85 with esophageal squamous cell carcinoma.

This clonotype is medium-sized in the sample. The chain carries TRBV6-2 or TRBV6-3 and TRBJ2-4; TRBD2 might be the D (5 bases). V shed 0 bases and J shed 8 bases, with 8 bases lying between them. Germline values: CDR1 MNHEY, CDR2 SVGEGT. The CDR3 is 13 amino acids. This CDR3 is CASSYSPRDIQYF. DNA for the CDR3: TGTGCCAGCAGTTACTCGCCGAGGGACATTCAGTACTTC.

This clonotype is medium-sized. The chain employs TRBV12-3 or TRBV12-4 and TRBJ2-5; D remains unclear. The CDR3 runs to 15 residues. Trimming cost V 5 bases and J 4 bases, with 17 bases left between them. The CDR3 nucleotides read TGTGCCAGCAGTCCCTATTTAGGCGTGGGAGAGACCCAGTACTTC. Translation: CASSPYLGVGETQYF.

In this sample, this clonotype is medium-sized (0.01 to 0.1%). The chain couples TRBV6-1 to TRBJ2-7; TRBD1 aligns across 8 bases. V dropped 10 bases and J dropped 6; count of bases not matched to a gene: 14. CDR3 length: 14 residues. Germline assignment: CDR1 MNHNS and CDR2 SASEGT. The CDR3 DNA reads TGTGCCATCGATCGGGGGACAGGTTCCGGCGAGCAGTACTTC. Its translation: CAIDRGTGSGEQYF.

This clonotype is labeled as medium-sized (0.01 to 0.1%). CDR3 region: CASSLGLAGAQDTQYF. The CDR3 DNA reads as TGTGCCAGCAGCTTGGGACTAGCGGGAGCCCAAGATACGCAGTATTTT. This chain joins TRBV7-9 and TRBJ2-3; 14 nucleotides match TRBD2. Germline V gives CDR1 SEHNR, CDR2 FQNEAQ (reference sequence). This CDR3 has 16 amino acids. The junction had 4 bases not matched to a gene; V was cut back by 3 bases and J by 5 bases.

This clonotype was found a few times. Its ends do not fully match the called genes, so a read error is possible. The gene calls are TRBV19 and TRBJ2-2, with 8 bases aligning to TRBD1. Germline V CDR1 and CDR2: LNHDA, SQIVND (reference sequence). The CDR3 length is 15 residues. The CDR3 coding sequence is TGTGCCAGTACCGGGACAGGATTAGACACCGGTGAGCTGTTTTTT. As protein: CASTGTGLDTGELFF.

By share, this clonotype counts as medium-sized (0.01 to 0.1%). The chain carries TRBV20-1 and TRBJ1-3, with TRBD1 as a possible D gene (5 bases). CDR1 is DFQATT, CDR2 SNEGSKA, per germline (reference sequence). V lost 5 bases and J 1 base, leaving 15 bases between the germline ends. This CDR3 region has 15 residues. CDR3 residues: CSAFGPGRSGNTIYF. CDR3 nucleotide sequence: TGCAGTGCTTTTGGCCCGGGGCGGTCTGGAAACACCATATATTTT.

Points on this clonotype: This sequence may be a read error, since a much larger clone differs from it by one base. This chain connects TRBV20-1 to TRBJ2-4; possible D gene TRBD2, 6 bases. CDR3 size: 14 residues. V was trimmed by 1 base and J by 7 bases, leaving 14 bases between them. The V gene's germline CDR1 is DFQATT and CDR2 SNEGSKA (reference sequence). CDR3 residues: CSARVPRLGNIQYF. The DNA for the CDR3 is TGCAGTGCTAGAGTACCGAGACTAGGGAACATTCAGTACTTC.

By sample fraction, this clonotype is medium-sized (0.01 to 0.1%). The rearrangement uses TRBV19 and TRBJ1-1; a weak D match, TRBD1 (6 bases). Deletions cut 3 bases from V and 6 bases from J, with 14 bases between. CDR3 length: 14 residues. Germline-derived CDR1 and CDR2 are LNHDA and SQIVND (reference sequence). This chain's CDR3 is CASSINREESEAFF. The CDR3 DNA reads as TGTGCCAGTAGTATTAACAGGGAAGAGTCTGAAGCTTTCTTT.

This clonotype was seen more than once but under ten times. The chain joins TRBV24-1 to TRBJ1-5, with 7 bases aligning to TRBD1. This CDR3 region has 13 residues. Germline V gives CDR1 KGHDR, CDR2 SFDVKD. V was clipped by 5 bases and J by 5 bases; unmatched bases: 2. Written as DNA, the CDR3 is TGTGCCACCAGTGTTGGGACAGATCAGCCCCAGCATTTT. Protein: CATSVGTDQPQHF.

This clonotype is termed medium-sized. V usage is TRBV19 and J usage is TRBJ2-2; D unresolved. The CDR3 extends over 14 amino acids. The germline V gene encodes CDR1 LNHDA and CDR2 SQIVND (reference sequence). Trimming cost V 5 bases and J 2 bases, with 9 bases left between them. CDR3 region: CASSGAANTGELFF. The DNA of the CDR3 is TGTGCCAGTAGTGGTGCCGCCAACACCGGGGAGCTGTTTTTT.

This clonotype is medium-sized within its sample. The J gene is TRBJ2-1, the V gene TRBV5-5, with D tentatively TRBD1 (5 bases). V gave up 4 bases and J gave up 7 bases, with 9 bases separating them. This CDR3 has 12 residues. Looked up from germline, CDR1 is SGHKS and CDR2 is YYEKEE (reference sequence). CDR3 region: CASSQQENEQFF. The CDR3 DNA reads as TGTGCCAGCAGCCAACAGGAAAATGAGCAGTTCTTC. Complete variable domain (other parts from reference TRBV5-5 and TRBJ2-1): DAGVTQSPTHLIKTRGQQVTLRCSPISGHKSVSWYQQVLGQGPQFIFQYYEKEERGRGNFPDRFSARQFPNYSSELNVNALLLGDSALYLCASSQQENEQFFGPGTRLTVL.

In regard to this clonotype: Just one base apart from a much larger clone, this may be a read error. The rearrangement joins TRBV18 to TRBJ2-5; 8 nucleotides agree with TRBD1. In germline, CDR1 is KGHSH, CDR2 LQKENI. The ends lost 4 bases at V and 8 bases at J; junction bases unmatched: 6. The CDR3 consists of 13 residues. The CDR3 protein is CASSRQGSDTQYF. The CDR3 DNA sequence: TGTGCCAGCTCACGACAGGGGTCAGACACCCAGTACTTC. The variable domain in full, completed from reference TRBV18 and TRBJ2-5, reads NAGVMQNPRHLVRRRGQEARLRCSPMKGHSHVYWYRQLPEEGLKFMVYLQKENIIDESGMPKERFSAEFPKEGPSILRIQQVVRGDSAAYFCASSRQGSDTQYFGPGTRLLVL.

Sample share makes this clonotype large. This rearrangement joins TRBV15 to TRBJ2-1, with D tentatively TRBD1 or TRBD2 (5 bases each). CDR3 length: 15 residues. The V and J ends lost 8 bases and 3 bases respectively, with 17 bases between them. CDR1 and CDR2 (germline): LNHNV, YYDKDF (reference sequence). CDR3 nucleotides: TGTGCCACCGAGCTGGGCTTTGGGGGCTACAATGAGCAGTTCTTC. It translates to CATELGFGGYNEQFF.

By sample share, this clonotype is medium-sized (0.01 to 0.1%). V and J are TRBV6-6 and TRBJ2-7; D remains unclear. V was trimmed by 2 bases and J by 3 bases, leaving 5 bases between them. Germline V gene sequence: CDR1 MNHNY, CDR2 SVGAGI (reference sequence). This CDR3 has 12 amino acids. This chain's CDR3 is CASSYDVYEQYF. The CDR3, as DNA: TGTGCCAGCAGTTACGACGTCTACGAGCAGTACTTC.